The rows below give T cell receptor beta chains drawn from one sample of a study of OX40 agonist ivuxolimab in advanced cancers. The table came from immunoSEQ multiplex PCR; TCRdb's copy has only in-frame clones and leaves some out. The sample has tens of thousands of clones, just over 90% seen once; the top ten hold 2% to 2.5%. Sequencing used CD4+ or CD8+ T cells sorted from blood, obtained in a trial of the OX40 agonist ivuxolimab. Every receptor here comes from an adult with an advanced solid tumor such as melanoma, head and neck, liver or kidney cancer. CDR3s include the opening cysteine and the closing phenylalanine or tryptophan. The D gene is left open where the match is weak. A clone size is listed for some rows: how often the clone was seen (once, few, many), or a class if it is expanded.

TRBJ1-1 TRBV28 - - CASGRGALMNTEAFF TGTGCCAGCGGACGGGGTGCCTTAATGAACACTGAAGCTTTCTTT
TRBJ1-1 TRBV6-6 - - CASSQSLGPEAFF TGTGCCAGCAGCCAATCTCTCGGGCCAGAAGCTTTCTTT
TRBJ1-5 TRBV10-3 - - CAISEGNQPQHF TGTGCCATCAGTGAGGGCAATCAGCCCCAGCATTTT
TRBJ2-3 TRBV4-2 TRBD2 - CASSQEGSGGADTQYF TGTGCCAGCAGCCAAGAAGGTAGCGGGGGTGCAGATACGCAGTATTTT
TRBJ2-1 TRBV18 - - CASSPIFSGVGNEQFF TGTGCCAGCTCACCAATTTTTTCGGGAGTAGGCAATGAGCAGTTCTTC
TRBJ1-4 TRBV28 TRBD1 once CASSLQGHNPLNEKLFF TGTGCCAGCAGCCTACAGGGGCACAATCCACTTAATGAAAAACTGTTTTTT
TRBJ2-5 TRBV27 TRBD1 - CASTESRGHGTQYF TGTGCCAGCACCGAGTCCAGGGGGCATGGGACCCAGTACTTC
TRBJ2-7 TRBV21-1 - - CASSKAGVGFLAEQYF TGTGCCAGCAGCAAAGCGGGGGTAGGGTTTTTGGCCGAGCAGTACTTC
TRBJ2-3 TRBV6-5 TRBD2 - CASSSSGDTQYF TGTGCCAGCTCCTCTAGCGGGGATACGCAGTATTTT
TRBJ1-2 TRBV28 - once CASSLTDFYGYTF TGTGCCAGCAGTTTGACGGACTTCTATGGCTACACCTTC
TRBJ2-1 TRBV5-1 TRBD2 - CASSTSGISYNEQFF TGCGCCAGCAGCACTAGCGGGATCTCCTACAATGAGCAGTTCTTC
TRBJ1-2 TRBV10-1 - - CASSESRDLPETF TGCGCCAGCAGTGAGTCGCGCGACCTCCCAGAGACCTTC
TRBJ1-5 TRBV2 TRBD1 - CASRDGTGPDQPQHF TGTGCCAGCAGGGATGGGACAGGGCCTGATCAGCCCCAGCATTTT
TRBJ2-2 TRBV7-2 - - CASSLLIREGTGELFF TGTGCCAGCAGTCTCCTGATTAGAGAGGGCACCGGGGAGCTGTTTTTT
TRBJ1-2 TRBV4-2 - - CASSLWAGDGYTF TGTGCCAGCAGCCTGTGGGCAGGGGATGGCTACACCTTC
TRBJ2-2 TRBV27 - - CASSLSRIPPTGELFF TGTGCCAGCAGTTTATCGAGGATTCCGCCCACCGGGGAGCTGTTTTTT
TRBJ2-1 TRBV5-1 - - CASSDRSSYNEQFF TGCGCCAGCAGCGATAGGAGCTCCTACAATGAGCAGTTCTTC
TRBJ2-7 TRBV19 - - CASSRPWQGETYEQYF TGTGCCAGTAGTCGCCCTTGGCAGGGAGAAACCTACGAGCAGTACTTC
TRBJ2-7 TRBV27 - once CASSPYSTGPLPYEQYF TGTGCCAGCAGTCCGTATTCTACGGGGCCTTTACCCTACGAGCAGTACTTC
TRBJ1-6 TRBV28 TRBD1 - CASSLRQGAYNSPLHF TGTGCCAGCAGTCTTCGACAGGGTGCCTATAATTCACCCCTCCACTTT
TRBJ1-1 TRBV7-9 - - CASSLGQGFTEAFF TGTGCCAGCAGCTTAGGGCAGGGGTTCACTGAAGCTTTCTTT
TRBJ1-2 TRBV5-4 - - CASSLGPREKDGYTF TGTGCCAGCAGTCTCGGTCCCAGGGAAAAGGATGGCTACACCTTC
TRBJ2-7 TRBV11-2 - - CASSLEAGRTYEQYF TGTGCCAGCAGCTTAGAGGCAGGGCGAACCTACGAGCAGTACTTC
TRBJ2-3 TRBV7-6 - - CASSKNEADTQYF TGTGCCAGCAGTAAAAACGAGGCAGATACGCAGTATTTT
TRBJ2-3 TRBV11-2 TRBD2 - CASSFVAGGADTQYF TGTGCCAGCAGCTTTGTAGCGGGGGGAGCAGATACGCAGTATTTT
TRBJ2-2 TRBV7-7 - - CASSLEGGSTGELFF TGTGCTAGCAGCTTAGAGGGGGGCAGCACCGGGGAGCTGTTTTTT
TRBJ1-2 TRBV5-8 - - CASSLGPLGSSYGYTF TGTGCCAGCAGCTTGGGACCCTTAGGTAGTTCCTATGGCTACACCTTC
TRBJ2-7 TRBV9 - - CASSVSSRGWSYEQYF TGTGCCAGCAGCGTGAGTAGTCGAGGGTGGTCCTACGAGCAGTACTTC
TRBJ2-3 TRBV5-4 - - CASSLDAGFTDTQYF TGTGCCAGCAGCTTGGACGCGGGGTTCACAGATACGCAGTATTTT
TRBJ1-2 TRBV4-2 - - CASSQDGGSLYGYTF TGTGCCAGCAGCCAGGATGGGGGGTCCTTATATGGCTACACCTTC
TRBJ1-2 TRBV10-3 - - CAIEQGPNYGYTF TGTGCCATCGAACAGGGACCTAACTATGGCTACACCTTC
TRBJ2-1 TRBV7-2 TRBD2 - CASSWTSGSYNEQFF TGTGCCAGCAGCTGGACTAGCGGGTCCTACAATGAGCAGTTCTTC